The next 27 T cell receptor beta chains were all read from a single sample in a study of CD8 T cells in ankylosing spondylitis. Using its own MiXCR run on the 5' RACE reads, TCRdb lists one record per CDR3 protein. The profile shows roughly 230,000 distinct CDR3 sequences, 8% to 10% of them singletons. Sequenced: blood, either unsorted or a sorted T cell fraction (not recorded which). Receptors were obtained from a female donor with ankylosing spondylitis or in good health (not recorded which).

This clonotype was observed at least ten times. This chain connects TRBV28 to TRBJ1-5, with TRBD1 matching over 7 bases. V lost 4 bases to trimming and J lost 5 bases; unmatched junction nucleotides: 5. The CDR3 loop spans 14 amino acids. Looked up from germline, CDR1 is MDHEN and CDR2 is SYDVKM. The CDR3 loop reads CASSSGQAHQPQHF. In DNA form, the CDR3 reads TGTGCCAGCAGTTCCGGACAGGCCCATCAGCCCCAGCATTTT.

This clonotype appeared many times. The rearrangement uses TRBV2 and TRBJ1-1; D gene ambiguous. With 4 bases removed from V and 8 bases from J, the gap between germline ends came to 8 bases. Germline assignment: CDR1 SNHLY and CDR2 FYNNEI. This CDR3 comprises 11 residues. CDR3 loop: CASSVTEEAFF. For the CDR3, the DNA is TGTGCCAGCAGTGTTACAGAAGAAGCTTTCTTT.

This clonotype was seen ten or more times. The chain recombines TRBV4-3 with TRBJ1-5; the D gene is possibly TRBD1 (5 bases). The CDR3 runs 15 residues. Germline values: CDR1 LGHNA, CDR2 YSLEER. The V and J ends lost 2 bases and 6 bases respectively, with 14 bases between them. This CDR3 reads CASSQKMGRGQPQHF. DNA of the CDR3: TGCGCCAGCAGCCAAAAAATGGGGCGGGGTCAGCCCCAGCATTTT.

This clonotype was found many times. The chain links TRBV24-1 to TRBJ2-1; no clear D. Germline V gene sequence: CDR1 KGHDR, CDR2 SFDVKD. The CDR3 consists of 16 residues. V shed 3 bases and J shed 0 bases, with 11 bases lying between them. CDR3 amino acids: CATSDRRTSSYNEQFF. DNA of the CDR3: TGTGCCACCAGTGATAGGCGCACCAGCTCCTACAATGAGCAGTTCTTC.

The gene calls are TRBV5-6 and TRBJ2-1; TRBD2 might be the D (5 bases). Germline V gene data show CDR1 as SGHDT and CDR2 as YYEEEE. This CDR3 contains 14 residues. V was shortened by 0 bases and J by 7 bases, with 11 bases between the two germline ends. The CDR3 loop reads CASSLARVRNEQFF. The CDR3 bases are TGTGCCAGCAGCTTGGCGCGGGTGCGGAATGAGCAGTTCTTC.

This clonotype was picked up many times. The rearrangement links TRBV6-2 or TRBV6-3 to TRBJ1-1, with D unresolved. Germline V gives CDR1 MNHEY, CDR2 SVGEGT. CDR3 length: 13 residues. V was cut by 3 bases and J by 4 bases, with 9 bases left in between. The CDR3 sequence: CASSYAGRTEAFF. The DNA for the CDR3 is TGTGCCAGCAGTTATGCCGGACGCACTGAAGCTTTCTTT.

This clonotype was seen at least ten times. The chain joins TRBV5-1 to TRBJ2-1; a weak D match, TRBD2 (6 bases). Germline CDR1 SGHRS, CDR2 YFSETQ. The CDR3 totals 16 residues. Trimming pared 0 bases from V and 4 bases from J, leaving 14 bases between. The CDR3 sequence is CASSLGAAGGYNEQFF. The CDR3 bases are TGCGCCAGCAGCTTGGGGGCAGCGGGCGGATACAATGAGCAGTTCTTC. Using reference TRBV5-1 and TRBJ2-1 for the parts outside the CDR3, the full variable domain is KAGVTQTPRYLIKTRGQQVTLSCSPISGHRSVSWYQQTPGQGLQFLFEYFSETQRNKGNFPGRFSGRQFSNSRSEMNVSTLELGDSALYLCASSLGAAGGYNEQFFGPGTRLTVL.

This clonotype was found many times. The V gene is TRBV5-1, the J gene TRBJ2-1, with D unresolved. The CDR3 spans 14 residues. V lost 0 bases and J lost 8, with 12 bases in between. The germline CDR1 and CDR2 sequences are SGHRS and YFSETQ. CDR3: CASSLELPVDEQFF. CDR3 in DNA: TGCGCCAGCAGCTTGGAACTACCCGTCGATGAGCAGTTCTTC.

The chain has TRBV4-2 and TRBJ2-1; D not resolved. V gave up 2 bases and J gave up 0 bases, with 20 bases separating them. Germline V gene data show CDR1 as LGHNA and CDR2 as YNFKEQ. The CDR3 extends over 19 amino acids. CDR3 residues: CASSQQTGGKVHSYNEQFF. CDR3 coding DNA: TGTGCCAGCAGCCAACAGACTGGTGGGAAGGTTCACTCCTACAATGAGCAGTTCTTC.

This clonotype was seen ten or more times. The CDR3 bases are TGTGCCAGCAGATTCGGACTGAACACTGAAGCTTTCTTT. Amino acid sequence: CASRFGLNTEAFF. V gene TRBV7-2 combines with J gene TRBJ1-1; no clear D gene. V lost 6 bases to trimming and J lost 0 bases, with 8 bases between them. Per the germline V gene, CDR1 is SGHTA and CDR2 is FQGNSA. This CDR3 is 13 amino acids long.

This clonotype came up many times. The rearrangement joins TRBV7-2 to TRBJ1-2, with D hard to call. The V gene lost 3 bases and the J gene lost 4 bases, with 9 bases spanning the gap. There are 13 residues in the CDR3. The germline gives CDR1 SGHTA, CDR2 FQGNSA. CDR3 protein: CASSFGDFYGYTF. The CDR3 coding sequence is TGTGCCAGCAGCTTCGGTGACTTCTATGGCTACACCTTC.

About this clonotype: This could be a read error, since a much larger clone is one nucleotide away. This chain connects TRBV5-1 to TRBJ2-7; the match to TRBD1 covers 7 bases. There are 15 residues in the CDR3. CDR1 and CDR2 (germline): SGHRS, YFSETQ. The CDR3 coding sequence is TGCGCCAGCAACTTGGCCAGGGGGATGCTGTACGAGCAGTACTTC. It is translated as CASNLARGMLYEQYF.

This clonotype has a handful of counts. The chain's CDR3 is CASSTDGSSYNEQFF. CDR3 nucleotides: TGTGCCAGCAGCACCGACGGTAGCTCCTACAATGAGCAGTTCTTC. The V call is TRBV7-9, the J call TRBJ2-1; D is ambiguous. The CDR3 spans 15 residues. Trimming stripped 5 bases from V and 0 bases from J, with 11 bases between. Germline V gives CDR1 SEHNR, CDR2 FQNEAQ (reference sequence).

This clonotype was seen ten or more times. This chain uses TRBV25-1 with TRBJ1-1; TRBD1 matches at 7 bases. V shed 4 bases and J 7 bases; nucleotides not matched to a gene: 9. The CDR3 has 14 amino acids. The germline CDR1 and CDR2 sequences are MGHDK and SYGVNS. The chain's CDR3 is CASSAPRTGGEAFF. The CDR3 DNA is TGTGCCAGCAGTGCCCCCCGGACAGGCGGTGAAGCTTTCTTT. Full variable domain (remainder filled in from reference TRBV25-1 and TRBJ1-1): EADIYQTPRYLVIGTGKKITLECSQTMGHDKMYWYQQDPGMELHLIHYSYGVNSTEKGDLSSESTVSRIRTEHFPLTLESARPSHTSQYLCASSAPRTGGEAFFGQGTRLTVV.

This rearrangement joins TRBV7-9 to TRBJ2-7; D remains ambiguous. V lost 1 base, J lost 7 bases, and 11 bases lay in between. Germline assignment: CDR1 SEHNR and CDR2 FQNEAQ (reference sequence). The CDR3 length is 13 residues. CDR3 sequence reads: CASSLVSRREQYF. Written as DNA, the CDR3 is TGTGCCAGCAGCTTAGTTTCCCGTCGGGAGCAGTACTTC.

This clonotype appeared many times. The chain joins TRBV20-1 to TRBJ2-7; D might be TRBD2 (6 bases). V dropped 5 bases and J dropped 1 base, with 15 bases sitting between them. The CDR3 consists of 14 residues. Germline V gene lookup returns CDR1 DFQATT and CDR2 SNEGSKA (reference sequence). CDR3: CSACGAEISYEQYF. DNA for the CDR3: TGCAGTGCTTGCGGGGCGGAGATTTCCTACGAGCAGTACTTC.

The chain carries TRBV4-2 and TRBJ2-1; D gene uncertain. Germline assignment: CDR1 LGHNA and CDR2 YNFKEQ. V was trimmed by 5 bases and J by 1 base, leaving 27 bases between them. The CDR3 sequence is 20 residues long. DNA for the CDR3: TGTGCCAGCAGCGGTCCGGTCCGGGTCGGATATCCAGTTTCCTACAATGAGCAGTTCTTC. Amino acids: CASSGPVRVGYPVSYNEQFF.

This clonotype was counted a few times. The rearrangement uses TRBV7-2 and TRBJ1-2; the D gene is possibly TRBD1 (5 bases). The V and J ends lost 5 bases and 5 bases respectively, with 21 bases between them. Germline values: CDR1 SGHTA, CDR2 FQGNSA. The length of the CDR3 is 16 residues. The CDR3 nucleotides read TGTGCCAGCAGCCCCACGGGGGGGGGTCCAAAATATGGCTACACCTTC. This translates into CASSPTGGGPKYGYTF.

This clonotype has at least ten counts. This CDR3 reads CATSRDPESPQQFF. The CDR3 DNA is TGTGCCACCAGCAGAGATCCGGAGTCCCCTCAGCAGTTCTTC. V is TRBV15 and J is TRBJ2-1; D uncertain. The CDR3 contains 14 residues. Germline CDR1 LNHNV, CDR2 YYDKDF (reference sequence). The V end lost 0 bases, the J end lost 11 bases, and 14 bases lay between the germline ends.

In its sample, this clonotype was seen a few times. This chain connects TRBV7-2 to TRBJ2-3, with D unresolved. The germline V gene encodes CDR1 SGHTA and CDR2 FQGNSA. V shed 5 bases and J shed 6 bases, with 12 bases lying between them. CDR3 size: 13 residues. The CDR3 coding sequence is TGTGCCAGCAGCCCAGAGGCCCAGGATACGCAGTATTTT. It translates to CASSPEAQDTQYF.

This clonotype was seen ten or more times. The CDR3 nucleotides read TGCAGCGTTGAAGGGCTGTACACTAGCACAGATACGCAGTATTTT. Amino acids: CSVEGLYTSTDTQYF. The V and J genes are TRBV29-1 and TRBJ2-3, with unresolved D. Germline V gives CDR1 SQVTM, CDR2 ANQGSEA. The CDR3 is made up of 15 amino acids. V shed 1 base and J shed 0 bases, with 11 bases lying between them.

This clonotype was counted many times. The rearrangement joins TRBV20-1 to TRBJ2-2; D is possibly TRBD2 (6 bases). Germline CDR1 reads DFQATT; CDR2 reads SNEGSKA (reference sequence). The germline V and J ends were trimmed by 4 bases and 6 bases, with 12 bases remaining between them. The CDR3 runs 13 residues. CDR3 nucleotide sequence: TGCAGTGCTATCTCGGAGGGAGCCGGGGAGCTGTTTTTT. Translated: CSAISEGAGELFF.

In its sample, this clonotype was seen many times. The chain joins TRBV6-5 to TRBJ1-1, with TRBD1 matching 9 bases. The junction had 5 bases not matched to a gene; V was cut back by 1 base and J by 2 bases. The CDR3 runs to 16 residues. Germline V gene lookup returns CDR1 MNHEY and CDR2 SVGAGI. CDR3 sequence: CASSYLGQGPNTEAFF. The DNA for the CDR3 is TGTGCCAGCAGTTACTTAGGACAGGGGCCAAACACTGAAGCTTTCTTT.

This clonotype was seen repeatedly, ten times or more. The gene calls are TRBV20-1 and TRBJ2-3, with TRBD2 identical over 8 bases. The CDR3 length is 16 residues. Germline V CDR1 and CDR2: DFQATT, SNEGSKA (reference sequence). Losses at the gene ends were 1 base for V and 5 bases for J; bases not matched to a gene: 11. The DNA for the CDR3 is TGCAGTGCTAGAGCTCCTCGGGAGGGCCGAGTAGATACGCAGTATTTT. Translating it yields CSARAPREGRVDTQYF.

At least ten counts were recorded for this clonotype. The chain carries TRBV5-1 and TRBJ1-6; 8 bases align to TRBD1. CDR3 size: 14 residues. CDR1 and CDR2 from the germline V gene are SGHRS and YFSETQ. V lost 4 bases to trimming and J lost 10 bases; unmatched junction nucleotides: 7. CDR3 bases: TGCGCCAGCAGCACGGACAGGGTTGGATCACCCCTCCACTTT. This sequence encodes CASSTDRVGSPLHF.

Many counts were recorded for this clonotype. The V gene is TRBV20-1, the J gene TRBJ1-2; 7 nucleotides align to TRBD1. Germline CDR1 and CDR2: DFQATT and SNEGSKA (reference sequence). With 6 bases clipped from V and 8 bases from J, the junction kept 9 bases outside the gene matches. The CDR3 spans 12 residues. Written as DNA, the CDR3 is TGCAGTGCCCCCGGACAGGAGGTCGGCTACACCTTC. Residues: CSAPGQEVGYTF.

This clonotype appeared many times. This chain uses TRBV12-3 or TRBV12-4 with TRBJ1-1; no firm D call. This CDR3 is built from 12 residues. Trimming removed 6 bases from V and 4 bases from J, with 9 bases in between. CDR3 nucleotide sequence: TGTGCCAGCAGCCCTGGGAGCACTGAAGCTTTCTTT. It codes for CASSPGSTEAFF.